This T cell receptor (beta chain) was captured in a study of long-term antiretroviral therapy in people with HIV. Study-level information: First collections came about a decade before the 2015 immediate-ART recommendation.

Germline loops: CDR1 MGHRA, CDR2 YSYEKL. The CDR3 totals 17 residues. V lost 2 bases, J lost 0 bases, and 9 bases stayed unmatched. Researchers ran immunoSEQ v3.0 at survey level. Data came from immunoSEQ multiplex PCR; TCRdb stores just in-frame clones and leaves some out. The sample contains 25,000 to 35,000 clones, about 86% of which appear only once. Study-level results: Even long-term ART left TRB diversity below transplant donor controls, despite gains. Repertoires in HIV (unlike those of controls) had narrower CDR3 length ranges.

Worth noting for this clone: Its antigen is not identified.

The clonotype comes from a woman aged 25 to 45 with HIV. The J gene is TRBJ2-5, the V gene TRBV4-1; 7 bases are shared with TRBD1. The specimen comprised unsorted PBMCs, sampled 0.8 years after starting antiretroviral therapy. As DNA, the CDR3 is TGCGCCAGCAGCCAAAACTCGGGACAGCGGTACCAAGAGACCCAGTACTTC. This encodes CASSQNSGQRYQETQYF.